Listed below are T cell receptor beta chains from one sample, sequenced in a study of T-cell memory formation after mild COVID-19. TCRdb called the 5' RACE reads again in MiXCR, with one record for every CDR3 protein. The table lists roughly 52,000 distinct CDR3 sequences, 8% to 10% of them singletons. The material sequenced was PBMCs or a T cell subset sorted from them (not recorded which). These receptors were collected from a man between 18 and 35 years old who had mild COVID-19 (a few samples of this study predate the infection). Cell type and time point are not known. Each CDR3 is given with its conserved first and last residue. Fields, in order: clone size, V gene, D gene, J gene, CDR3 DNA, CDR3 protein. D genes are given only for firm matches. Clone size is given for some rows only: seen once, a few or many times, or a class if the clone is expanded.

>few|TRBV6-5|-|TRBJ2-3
TGTGCCAGCAGTGACGGGAGAGAGCCTCCAGATACGCAGTATTTT
CASSDGREPPDTQYF
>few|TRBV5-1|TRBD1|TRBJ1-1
TGCGCCAGCAGCAGAGGACAGGGAAACACTGAAGCTTTCTTT
CASSRGQGNTEAFF
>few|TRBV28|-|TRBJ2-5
TGTGCCATCGGAATAGCGGACCAAGAGACCCAGTACTTC
CAIGIADQETQYF
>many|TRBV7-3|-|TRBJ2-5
TGTGCCAGCAGCTTAAATACCGAAGAGACCCAGTACTTC
CASSLNTEETQYF
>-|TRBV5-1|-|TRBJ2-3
TGCGCCAGCAGCTTGGGGCAGGGTACGCAGTATTTT
CASSLGQGTQYF
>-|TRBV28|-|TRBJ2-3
TGTGCCAGCAGTCAAGAAGGGACAGATACGCAGTATTTT
CASSQEGTDTQYF
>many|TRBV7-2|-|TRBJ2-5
TGTGCCAGCAGCCAGGGGGGCTCGGAGACCCAGTACTTC
CASSQGGSETQYF
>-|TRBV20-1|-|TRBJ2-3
TGCAGTGCTAGTGGGGGGGCCGGTGGCACAGATACGCAGTATTTT
CSASGGAGGTDTQYF
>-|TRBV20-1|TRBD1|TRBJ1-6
TGCAGTGCCCACTCCAGGGGGCATTCACCCCTCCACTTT
CSAHSRGHSPLHF
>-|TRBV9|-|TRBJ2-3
TGTGCCAGCAGCGTAGGACCCCTGGGGAGCGGAGGCACAGATACGCAGTATTTT
CASSVGPLGSGGTDTQYF
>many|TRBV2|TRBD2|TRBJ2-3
TGTGCCAGCAGTGTCGGGCGGGGGGGCACAGATACGCAGTATTTT
CASSVGRGGTDTQYF
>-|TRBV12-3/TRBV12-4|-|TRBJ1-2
TGTGCCAGCAGTTTAAGTTCGGCAGGGTCTTATGGCTACACCTTC
CASSLSSAGSYGYTF
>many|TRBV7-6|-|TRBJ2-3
TGTGCCAGCAGCTTAGAACTTACAGATACGCAGTATTTT
CASSLELTDTQYF
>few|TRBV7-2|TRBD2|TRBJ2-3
TGTGCCAGCAGCTTAGATCGGCGGGGGGTCAAAGATACGCAGTATTTT
CASSLDRRGVKDTQYF
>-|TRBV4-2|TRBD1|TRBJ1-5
TGTGCCAGCAGCCAGGGACAGACCAATCAGCCCCAGCATTTT
CASSQGQTNQPQHF
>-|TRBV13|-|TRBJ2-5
TGTGCCAGCAGCTTAGACATAGAAATGACCCAGTACTTC
CASSLDIEMTQYF
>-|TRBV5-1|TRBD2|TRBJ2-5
TGCGCCAGCAGCTTACTAGCGGGACAAGAGACCCAGTACTTC
CASSLLAGQETQYF
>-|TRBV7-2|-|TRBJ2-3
TGTGCCAGCAGCTTAGAAGTGGATACAGATACGCAGTATTTT
CASSLEVDTDTQYF
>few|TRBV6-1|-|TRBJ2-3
TGTGCCAGCAGTCTTAGCGTTTCTAGCACAGATACGCAGTATTTT
CASSLSVSSTDTQYF
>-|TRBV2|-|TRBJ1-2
TGTGCCAGCAGTGAAGGAGGGTTAGGAGGCTACACCTTC
CASSEGGLGGYTF